The 8 T cell receptor beta chains below all came from one sample that was sequenced in a study of regulatory T cells in long-lasting Graves disease. Through Arm-PCR of CDR3 regions and iRepertoire HTBI primers, TCR beta libraries were built. TCRdb called the multiplex PCR reads again in MiXCR, with one record for every CDR3 protein. The sample yields approximately 290,000 distinct CDR3 sequences, approximately 20% seen once. Time point here: persistent/refractory GD, antithyroid drugs over 5 years with positive TRAb. Extracted RNA from PBMCs served as the source of the TCR library. The material was peripheral blood mononuclear cells (PBMCs), obtained when the disease was refractory, from a patient treated with antithyroid drugs. The source of these receptors is a female donor with Graves disease.

The chain employs TRBV7-9 and TRBJ1-1; D ambiguous. V shed 5 bases and J shed 3 bases, with 10 bases lying between them. This CDR3 contains 13 residues. CDR1 SEHNR and CDR2 FQNEAQ come from the germline V gene (reference sequence). CDR3 in DNA: TGTGCCAGCAGCGTGCAGAGAGACACTGAAGCTTTCTTT. Residues: CASSVQRDTEAFF. The whole variable domain, remainder taken from reference TRBV7-9 and TRBJ1-1, is DTGVSQNPRHKITKRGQNVTFRCDPISEHNRLYWYRQTLGQGPEFLTYFQNEAQLEKSRLLSDRFSAERPKGSFSTLEIQRTEQGDSAMYLCASSVQRDTEAFFGQGTRLTVV.

The chain joins TRBV20-1 to TRBJ1-3, with D unresolved. The CDR3 loop spans 13 amino acids. Germline V CDR1 and CDR2: DFQATT, SNEGSKA (reference sequence). Trimming shortened V by 1 base and J by 0 bases, and 4 bases separated the two germline ends. The CDR3 DNA reads TGCAGTGCTAGAGGGCTCTCTGGAAACACCATATATTTT. Its protein is CSARGLSGNTIYF.

V usage is TRBV5-4 and J usage is TRBJ1-5; D is ambiguous. The CDR3 contains 17 residues. Trimming shortened V by 7 bases and J by 1 base, and 21 bases separated the two germline ends. Germline V gives CDR1 SGHNT, CDR2 YYREEE (reference sequence). The CDR3 sequence: CASPGRLRHPSNQPQHF. The CDR3 DNA reads as TGTGCCAGCCCCGGCCGACTGAGACATCCGAGCAATCAGCCCCAGCATTTT.

This clonotype showed up just a few times. This sequence joins TRBV7-2 and TRBJ1-1; D gene uncertain. The V and J ends lost 5 bases and 3 bases respectively, with 19 bases between them. The CDR3 spans 16 residues. Germline lookup yields CDR1 SGHTA and CDR2 FQGNSA. The CDR3 DNA reads as TGTGCCAGCAGCCCTCGAGAGGTGCCCCAATACACTGAAGCTTTCTTT. Translation: CASSPREVPQYTEAFF.

This chain links TRBV7-2 with TRBJ2-7, with D possibly being TRBD2 (5 bases). Trimming took off 3 bases at V and 0 bases at J, with 24 bases between the two ends. Per the germline V gene, CDR1 is SGHTA and CDR2 is FQGNSA. This CDR3 region has 19 residues. The CDR3 reads CASSFWPRKTQEGSYEQYF. CDR3 DNA sequence: TGTGCCAGCAGCTTTTGGCCCAGAAAGACCCAAGAGGGCTCCTACGAGCAGTACTTC.

A few counts support this clonotype. The V and J genes are TRBV28 and TRBJ2-1, with TRBD2 matching 11 bases. Germline CDR1 reads MDHEN; CDR2 reads SYDVKM. With 6 bases clipped from V and 8 bases from J, the junction kept 9 bases outside the gene matches. The CDR3 runs 15 residues. The CDR3 region has the DNA TGTGCCAGCAGAGTTACTAGCGGGAGAATCCATGAGCAGTTCTTC. The encoded protein is CASRVTSGRIHEQFF.

This clonotype showed up just a few times. The gene calls are TRBV6-1 and TRBJ1-5; D perhaps matches TRBD1 (6 bases). Germline assignment: CDR1 MNHNS and CDR2 SASEGT. The CDR3 runs 16 residues. Trimming cost V 6 bases and J 2 bases, with 17 bases left between them. The CDR3: CASSRTVRQGNQPQHF. For the CDR3, the DNA is TGTGCCAGCAGCCGTACGGTAAGACAGGGCAATCAGCCCCAGCATTTT.

This clonotype was observed a handful of times. V gene TRBV20-1 combines with J gene TRBJ2-7; D possibly uses TRBD1 or TRBD2 (5 bases each). V dropped 6 bases and J dropped 3 bases, with 24 bases sitting between them. Germline loops: CDR1 DFQATT, CDR2 SNEGSKA (reference sequence). The CDR3 has 16 residues. This chain's CDR3 is CSARDPNSGLRYEQYF. For the CDR3, the DNA is TGCAGTGCCCGGGACCCTAATAGTGGACTCCGCTACGAGCAGTACTTC.